The 7 T cell receptor beta chains listed next were all sequenced from one sample in a study of a mutant IDH1 vaccine in newly diagnosed glioma. Described time point: week 5, during vaccination. Alongside topical imiquimod, each dose of vaccine comprised 300 ug of mutant IDH1 20-mer peptide. Here immunoSEQ multiplex PCR was the method, and the copy in TCRdb shows in-frame clones only, minus some. The top ten clones hold about 3.2% of a sample with about 54,000 clones, 81% of them seen once. These receptors' antigens are unknown. This specimen was PBMCs, taken from a glioma patient whose treatment included an IDH1 peptide vaccine. These TCRs come from a young man with glioma.

The chain combines TRBV9 with TRBJ2-4; D may match TRBD1 or TRBD2 (5 bases each). V was clipped by 0 bases and J by 9 bases, with 19 bases between them. Per the germline V gene, CDR1 is SGDLS and CDR2 is YYNGEE. The CDR3 sequence is 16 residues long. This CDR3 reads CASSVGFGTDSFIQYF. The CDR3 DNA follows: TGTGCCAGCAGCGTAGGGTTTGGGACCGACAGTTTCATTCAGTACTTC.

CDR3 in amino acids: CASSLAPGTGGYQPQHF. Here the CDR3 DNA reads TGTGCCAGCAGCTTAGCCCCCGGGACAGGGGGCTATCAGCCCCAGCATTTT. The chain joins TRBV7-8 to TRBJ1-5; 12 bases align to TRBD1. The CDR3 is 17 residues long. CDR1 and CDR2 (germline): SGHVS, FQNEAQ. J was trimmed by 5 bases and V by 0 bases; bases with no gene match: 5.

CDR3 DNA sequence: TGTGCCAGCAGTGACGGGGGATTCACCGACTTCTCTGGCTACACCTTC. Its protein product is CASSDGGFTDFSGYTF. J is TRBJ1-2 and V is TRBV6-4; maybe TRBD1 (5 bases). The CDR3 covers 16 residues. CDR1 is MRHNA, CDR2 SNTAGT, per germline. V lost 2 bases to trimming and J lost 7 bases, with 20 bases between them.

This chain uses TRBV27 with TRBJ2-3; 7 bases agree with TRBD1. This CDR3 is 16 amino acids long. Germline-derived CDR1 and CDR2 are MNHEY and SMNVEV (reference sequence). Trimming removed 1 base from V and 1 base from J; junction bases left unmatched: 5. CDR3 sequence reads: CASSLFDRVGTDTQYF. The DNA for the CDR3 is TGTGCCAGCAGTTTATTCGACAGGGTGGGCACAGATACGCAGTATTTT.

The J gene is TRBJ2-3, the V gene TRBV13; D remains unclear. Trimming cost V 3 bases and J 1 base, with 8 bases left between them. This CDR3 is 14 amino acids long. Germline CDR1 and CDR2: PRHDT and FYEKMQ (reference sequence). DNA of the CDR3: TGTGCCAGCAGCTTTCCGGGCCGCACAGATACGCAGTATTTT. Its protein is CASSFPGRTDTQYF.

This rearrangement joins TRBV11-2 to TRBJ2-5; TRBD2 aligns across 10 bases. V gave up 0 bases and J gave up 5 bases; unmatched junction bases: 3. The CDR3 spans 15 residues. In germline, CDR1 is SGHAT, CDR2 FQNNGV. CDR3 coding DNA: TGTGCCAGCAGCTTAGAACCAGCGGGGGGGGAGACCCAGTACTTC. This codes for CASSLEPAGGETQYF.

The chain links TRBV13 to TRBJ2-2; D gene uncertain. CDR1 is PRHDT, CDR2 FYEKMQ, per germline (reference sequence). Deletions cut 6 bases from V and 0 bases from J, with 14 bases between. This CDR3 contains 16 residues. CDR3 in DNA: TGTGCCAGCAGGGTAAACAGCTTTTCGAACACCGGGGAGCTGTTTTTT. Amino acids: CASRVNSFSNTGELFF.